The 24 T cell receptor beta chains listed next were all sequenced from one sample in a study of cytomegalovirus exposure and HLA in healthy donors. It was with 60 Vbeta and 13 Jbeta primers that the PCR ran. This table comes from immunoSEQ multiplex PCR, and its TCRdb copy is limited to in-frame clones, with some not included. The sample records 150,000 to 200,000 clones, about 80% being singletons. The sample comprised PBMCs. These receptor sequences come from a boy between 10 and 17 years old in good health and CMV-seronegative.

As to this clone: This specimen includes other DNA sequences encoding the same CDR3. This sequence joins TRBV5-4 and TRBJ2-7, with D possibly TRBD1 on 5 matching bases. The CDR3 runs to 14 residues. V lost 0 bases, J lost 1 base, and 8 bases lay in between. Germline lookup yields CDR1 SGHNT and CDR2 YYREEE (reference sequence). DNA of the CDR3: TGTGCCAGCAGCTTGGAGCAGGGTTCCTACGAGCAGTACTTC. The encoded protein is CASSLEQGSYEQYF.

The chain is built from TRBV19 and TRBJ1-5, with TRBD1 identical over 9 bases. The CDR3 has 21 amino acids. Per the germline V gene, CDR1 is LNHDA and CDR2 is SQIVND (reference sequence). J gave up 0 bases and V 2 bases, and 17 bases lay outside the gene matches. The DNA of the CDR3 is TGTGCCAGTAGTATATATCTCCCCTGGGGACAGGGCTCCCATAGCAATCAGCCCCAGCATTTT. Amino acids: CASSIYLPWGQGSHSNQPQHF.

This clone was detected only a few times. The V and J genes are TRBV5-1 and TRBJ2-7; 8 positions agree with TRBD1. After removal of 3 bases from V and 3 bases from J, the junction contained 8 bases not matched to a gene. The germline CDR1 and CDR2 sequences are SGHRS and YFSETQ. The CDR3 totals 15 residues. The CDR3 DNA sequence: TGCGCCAGCAGCTCCTTACAGGGGGTACACTACGAGCAGTACTTC. Its protein product is CASSSLQGVHYEQYF.

This chain's CDR3 is CASSQGDRPTNGYTF. CDR3 DNA sequence: TGCGCCAGCAGCCAAGGTGACAGACCGACCAATGGCTACACCTTC. The genes are TRBV4-3 and TRBJ1-2, with D possibly TRBD1 on 5 matching bases. Germline V lookup: CDR1 LGHNA, CDR2 YSLEER. This CDR3 has 15 residues. Trimming took off 1 base at V and 6 bases at J, with 15 bases between the two ends.

The chain carries TRBV7-8 and TRBJ1-2; the match to TRBD1 covers 8 bases. This CDR3 spans 16 amino acids. Trimming cost V 5 bases and J 3 bases; bases outside gene matches: 11. Germline V lookup: CDR1 SGHVS, CDR2 FQNEAQ. The CDR3 sequence: CASSQKLRQGHYGYTF. The CDR3 DNA is TGTGCCAGCAGCCAAAAACTGAGACAGGGGCACTATGGCTACACCTTC.

The J gene is TRBJ1-3, the V gene TRBV5-1, with no clear D. Germline V gene sequence: CDR1 SGHRS, CDR2 YFSETQ. This CDR3 contains 14 residues. V was cut by 1 base and J by 1 base, with 6 bases left in between. CDR3 loop: CASSLRESGNTIYF. In nucleotides, the CDR3 is TGCGCCAGCAGCTTGAGGGAGTCTGGAAACACCATATATTTT.

The rearrangement links TRBV25-1 to TRBJ2-1; TRBD1 matches at 11 bases. Germline values: CDR1 MGHDK, CDR2 SYGVNS. The CDR3 is made up of 13 amino acids. With V trimmed by 7 bases and J by 9 bases, 5 bases remained unmatched. CDR3 DNA: TGTGCCAGCATGTGGACAGGGGGCGGTGAGCAGTTCTTC. Translated, it gives CASMWTGGGEQFF.

The chain carries TRBV28 and TRBJ1-4, with 7 nucleotides matching TRBD1. CDR1 and CDR2 (germline): MDHEN, SYDVKM. V lost 5 bases and J lost 8; bases outside the gene matches: 11. The CDR3 totals 15 residues. The CDR3 DNA reads TGTGCCAGCAGTCCCTCGGGACAGCCCTCCGAAAAACTGTTTTTT. This sequence encodes CASSPSGQPSEKLFF.

The table lists this clone with a few counts. The rearrangement uses TRBV5-4 and TRBJ2-7, with 8 bases that match TRBD2. The CDR3 loop spans 14 amino acids. V dropped 1 base and J dropped 7; count of bases not matched to a gene: 7. CDR1 is SGHNT, CDR2 YYREEE, per germline (reference sequence). Here the CDR3 DNA reads TGTGCCAGCAGCTTGATGGCGGGGGGCAATGAGCAGTACTTC. It yields the protein CASSLMAGGNEQYF.

This chain uses TRBV19 with TRBJ1-4; D is ambiguous. There are 14 residues in the CDR3. The germline CDR1 and CDR2 sequences are LNHDA and SQIVND (reference sequence). Trimming shortened V by 3 bases and J by 5 bases, and 10 bases separated the two germline ends. CDR3 amino acids: CASSIEGINEKLFF. Here the CDR3 DNA reads TGTGCCAGTAGTATCGAGGGAATCAATGAAAAACTGTTTTTT.

The CDR3 nucleotides are TGTGCCAGCAGCGTAGGGCCAGGCTGGGACACTGAAGCTTTCTTT. It yields the protein CASSVGPGWDTEAFF. The genes are TRBV9 and TRBJ1-1; D is undetermined. The CDR3 has 15 amino acids. Between the trimmed V and J ends, which lost 0 bases and 3 bases, there was a span of 12 bases. Per germline, CDR1 SGDLS and CDR2 YYNGEE.

The chain is built from TRBV5-4 and TRBJ2-7; TRBD1 agrees at 7 bases. The trim removed 4 bases at V and 0 bases at J, leaving 4 bases unmatched. CDR1 SGHNT and CDR2 YYREEE come from the germline V gene (reference sequence). The CDR3 loop spans 14 amino acids. Here the CDR3 reads CASSRRQGSYEQYF. As DNA, the CDR3 is TGTGCCAGCAGCCGACGACAGGGCTCCTACGAGCAGTACTTC.

The chain uses TRBV10-3 and TRBJ1-2, with unresolved D. The CDR3 has 14 amino acids. V lost 4 bases, J lost 8 bases, and 17 bases lay in between. Germline V gives CDR1 ENHRY, CDR2 SYGVKD. The CDR3 protein is CAISVFGVTGGYTF. CDR3 nucleotide sequence: TGTGCCATCAGTGTATTCGGCGTGACGGGAGGCTACACCTTC.

This CDR3 is CASSQGTGIYEQYF. The CDR3 nucleotides read TGTGCCAGCAGCCAGGGGACAGGTATTTACGAGCAGTACTTC. The J gene is TRBJ2-7, the V gene TRBV14, with 8 bases fitting TRBD1. Germline V gives CDR1 SGHDN, CDR2 FVKESK. V lost 3 bases, J lost 4 bases, and 5 bases stayed unmatched. The CDR3 covers 14 residues.

The chain employs TRBV5-1 and TRBJ2-3; the D gene is possibly TRBD1 (6 bases). CDR1 SGHRS and CDR2 YFSETQ come from the germline V gene. V lost 6 bases and J lost 0, with 14 bases in between. The CDR3 totals 15 residues. CDR3 nucleotide sequence: TGCGCCAGCATTCCGGGACAATCTAGCACAGATACGCAGTATTTT. Residues: CASIPGQSSTDTQYF.

This sequence joins TRBV2 and TRBJ1-2; 9 bases match TRBD1. Germline CDR1 and CDR2: SNHLY and FYNNEI. V lost 5 bases and J lost 2; bases outside the gene matches: 3. The CDR3 spans 14 residues. In DNA form, the CDR3 reads TGTGCCAGCAGTCCCGGGACAGGGAACTATGGCTACACCTTC. Residues: CASSPGTGNYGYTF.

This chain joins TRBV2 and TRBJ2-3, with 11 bases that match TRBD1. The ends lost 10 bases at V and 4 bases at J; junction bases unmatched: 13. The CDR3 totals 16 residues. In germline, CDR1 is SNHLY, CDR2 FYNNEI. The CDR3 DNA reads as TGTGCCACCCACCTCAGTACGGGACAGGGGGCAGATACGCAGTATTTT. Translated, it gives CATHLSTGQGADTQYF.

The chain has TRBV2 and TRBJ2-6, with TRBD2 as a possible D gene (6 bases). The CDR3 length is 15 residues. V was shortened by 3 bases and J by 0 bases, with 6 bases between the two germline ends. Germline lookup yields CDR1 SNHLY and CDR2 FYNNEI. The CDR3 sequence: CASSDGSSGANVLTF. The CDR3 DNA reads TGTGCCAGCAGTGACGGGAGCTCTGGGGCCAACGTCCTGACTTTC.

This clone was found a few times. The CDR3 DNA reads as TGTGCCAGCAGCTTACAGACAGGGCTCCATGGCTACACCTTC. Amino acid sequence: CASSLQTGLHGYTF. The chain is built from TRBV5-4 and TRBJ1-2; 7 nucleotides match TRBD1. V gave up 2 bases and J gave up 6 bases; unmatched junction bases: 7. The germline gives CDR1 SGHNT, CDR2 YYREEE (reference sequence). This CDR3 is built from 14 residues.

In regard to this clone: The junction shows a germline mismatch at one end, possibly a read error. The chain employs TRBV6-1 and TRBJ2-3; D gene ambiguous. CDR1 is MNHNS and CDR2 is SASEGT in the germline V gene. The CDR3 length is 12 residues. The CDR3 here is CVSRLDTDTQYF. The CDR3 coding sequence is TGTGTCAGCAGGCTAGACACAGATACGCAGTATTTT.

V usage is TRBV2 and J usage is TRBJ2-2, with a tentative D call TRBD2 (5 bases). Germline assignment: CDR1 SNHLY and CDR2 FYNNEI. The CDR3 totals 11 residues. Trimming removed 11 bases at V and 4 bases at J, with 8 bases between. CDR3 amino acids: CAGRGTGELFF. CDR3 coding DNA: TGTGCCGGACGGGGCACCGGGGAGCTGTTTTTT.

The rearrangement uses TRBV9 and TRBJ1-6; the match to TRBD1 covers 8 bases. Unmatched junction bases numbered 13, after V lost 4 bases and J lost 10 bases. The V gene's germline CDR1 is SGDLS and CDR2 YYNGEE. There are 16 residues in the CDR3. CDR3 sequence reads: CASSPGGAAGRSPLHF. Here the CDR3 DNA reads TGTGCCAGCAGCCCAGGGGGCGCAGCCGGGAGGTCACCCCTCCACTTT.

This clone has a handful of counts. V usage is TRBV30 and J usage is TRBJ2-1, with TRBD2 matching 7 bases. The CDR3 is made up of 14 amino acids. The germline V gene encodes CDR1 GTSNPN and CDR2 SVGIG (reference sequence). V dropped 6 bases and J dropped 2; count of bases not matched to a gene: 7. CDR3 DNA sequence: TGTGCCTGCGGACGGGGGGTCGCCTACAATGAGCAGTTCTTC. Translated: CACGRGVAYNEQFF.

Points on this clone: This sample also contains other DNA sequences that code for the same CDR3. The chain carries TRBV9 and TRBJ2-1; a possible D gene is TRBD1 (5 bases). Germline CDR1 and CDR2: SGDLS and YYNGEE. The CDR3 contains 13 residues. Between the trimmed V and J ends, which lost 4 bases and 8 bases, there was a span of 13 bases. For the CDR3, the DNA is TGTGCCAGCAGCTTGGGGCAGGGCGATGAGCAGTTCTTC. It specifies CASSLGQGDEQFF. The whole variable domain, remainder taken from reference TRBV9 and TRBJ2-1, is DSGVTQTPKHLITATGQRVTLRCSPRSGDLSVYWYQQSLDQGLQFLIQYYNGEERAKGNILERFSAQQFPDLHSELNLSSLELGDSALYFCASSLGQGDEQFFGPGTRLTVL.